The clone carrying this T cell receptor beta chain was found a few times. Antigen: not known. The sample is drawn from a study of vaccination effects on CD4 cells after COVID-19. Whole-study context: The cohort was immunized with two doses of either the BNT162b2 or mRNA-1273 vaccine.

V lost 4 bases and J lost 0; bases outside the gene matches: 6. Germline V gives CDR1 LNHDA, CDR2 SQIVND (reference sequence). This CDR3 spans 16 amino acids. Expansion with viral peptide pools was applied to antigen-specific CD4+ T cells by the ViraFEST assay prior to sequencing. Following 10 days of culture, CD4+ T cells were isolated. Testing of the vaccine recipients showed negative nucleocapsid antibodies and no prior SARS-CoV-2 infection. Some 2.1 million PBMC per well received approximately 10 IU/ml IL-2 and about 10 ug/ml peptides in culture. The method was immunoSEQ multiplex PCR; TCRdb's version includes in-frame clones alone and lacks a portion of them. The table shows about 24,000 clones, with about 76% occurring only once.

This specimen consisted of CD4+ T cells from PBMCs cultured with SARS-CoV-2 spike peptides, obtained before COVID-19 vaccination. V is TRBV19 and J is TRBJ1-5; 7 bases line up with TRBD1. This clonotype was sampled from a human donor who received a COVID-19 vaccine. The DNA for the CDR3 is TGTGCCAGTAGTAAACAGGGGTGGGATAGCAATCAGCCCCAGCATTTT. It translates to CASSKQGWDSNQPQHF.